The 5 T cell receptor beta chains reported below all come from one sample, sequenced in a study of shared clonotypes between healthy human individuals. Data came from immunoSEQ multiplex PCR; TCRdb stores just in-frame clones and leaves some out. The data hold 550,000 to 600,000 clones, with around 81% observed a single time. Sequencing used PBMCs. The receptors were sampled from a woman aged 40 to 49 in good health. Some clones in this sample may be carry-over from other donors' samples.

CDR3 nucleotide sequence: TGTGCCAGCAGGGGCCCGGGACTAGCGGGGTCCGGGGAGCTGTTTTTT. Its protein is CASRGPGLAGSGELFF. The chain uses TRBV7-3 and TRBJ2-2, with 13 nucleotides matching TRBD2. This CDR3 is built from 16 residues. Trimming cost V 6 bases and J 6 bases; bases outside gene matches: 7. The V gene's germline CDR1 is SGHTA and CDR2 FQGTGA.

This clone was seen a handful of times. At one boundary the junction diverges from the germline segment, which might be a read error. The genes are TRBV28 and TRBJ2-7; the D is unclear. Germline loops: CDR1 MDHEN, CDR2 SYDVKM. This CDR3 has 11 amino acids. CDR3 DNA: TGTGCCAGAAGCATGACCCGCGAGAAGGACTTC. Translating it yields CARSMTREKDF. The whole variable domain, remainder taken from reference TRBV28 and TRBJ2-7, is DVKVTQSSRYLVKRTGEKVFLECVQDMDHENMFWYRQDPGLGLRLIYFSYDVKMKEKGDIPEGYSVSREKKERFSLILESASTNQTSMYLCARSMTREKDFGPGTRLTVT.

J is TRBJ2-7 and V is TRBV2; unclear D gene. The CDR3 is made up of 12 amino acids. V gave up 0 bases and J gave up 4 bases, with 4 bases separating them. Germline CDR1 and CDR2: SNHLY and FYNNEI. CDR3 protein: CASSEAVYEQYF. Written as DNA, the CDR3 is TGTGCCAGCAGTGAAGCGGTATACGAGCAGTACTTC.

V gene TRBV2 combines with J gene TRBJ1-1; D may be TRBD1 (6 bases). The CDR3 runs to 14 residues. Trimming cost V 10 bases and J 0 bases, with 15 bases left between them. CDR1 and CDR2 from the germline V gene are SNHLY and FYNNEI. Here the CDR3 DNA reads TGTGCCACGTCACGGACAGCCATGAACACTGAAGCTTTCTTT. Translation: CATSRTAMNTEAFF.

This chain links TRBV6-1 with TRBJ2-2; D is ambiguous. V was shortened by 1 base and J by 2 bases, with 5 bases between the two germline ends. The CDR3 loop spans 14 amino acids. CDR1 is MNHNS and CDR2 is SASEGT in the germline V gene. The CDR3 sequence is CASSEVENTGELFF. The CDR3 nucleotides are TGTGCCAGCAGTGAAGTGGAAAACACCGGGGAGCTGTTTTTT.